The clone carrying this T cell receptor beta chain was observed a few times. The antigen is unknown. Losses at the gene ends were 6 bases for V and 5 bases for J; bases not matched to a gene: 8. CDR1 is SGDLS, CDR2 YYNGEE, per germline. This CDR3 is built from 15 residues. The record originates from a study of shared clonotypes between healthy human individuals. Study-level results: Though the depth was large, rarefaction showed that sorted-subset sequencing was incomplete. The study drew on few donors, limiting represented genetic and exposure-history diversity. Non-shared clonotypes had lower generation probabilities than clonotypes shared by all four sorted-subset donors.

Clones were sequenced by immunoSEQ multiplex PCR, and TCRdb holds only the in-frame ones, with some missing. This table holds about 1 million clones, about 74% found once. The donor cohort consisted entirely of Caucasian adults residing in Nashville, Tennessee. The sequence was obtained from a man between 18 and 35 years old in good health. The chain employs TRBV9 and TRBJ1-4, with 9 nucleotides matching TRBD1. Specimen: memory CD4+ T cells sorted from blood. Noted subset: CD45RA-negative fraction. The CDR3 sequence is CASTTTGTGNEKLFF. CDR3 DNA sequence: TGTGCCAGCACCACGACCGGGACAGGGAATGAAAAACTGTTTTTT.